These 17 T cell receptor beta chains were all obtained from the same sample, sequenced in a study of breast tumors, draining lymph nodes, adjacent tissues (dated by TCRdb to 2016 to 2017). Lymph node samples were obtained from the axillary draining lymph nodes of breast cancer patients. The method behind the library was multiplex PCR. Instrument on record: Illumina HiSeq 2000. TCRdb ran its own pipeline on the public reads, namely fastp trimming at Q25 and MiXCR clone calling, and kept in-frame beta chains. Each record represents a unique CDR3 protein, reported with the most common genes and DNA among its rows. This sample holds approximately 230,000 distinct CDR3 sequences; nearly 35% were observed only once. The top ten clonotypes cover under 4.5% of the sample. Sequencing was done on a sample of axillary lymph node tissue. The origin of the receptors is a female donor with breast cancer. Some clones in this sample may be carry-over from other donors' samples.

This clonotype was picked up a small number of times. Just one base apart from a much larger clone, this may be a read error. V is TRBV20-1 and J is TRBJ1-2, with D perhaps matching TRBD1 (5 bases). CDR3 length equals 13 residues. CDR1 and CDR2 (germline): DFQATT, SNEGSKA (reference sequence). The CDR3 DNA reads TGCAGTGCGTGGGGGGGGATAGACTATGCCTACACCTTC. It yields the protein CSAWGGIDYAYTF.

As concerns this clonotype: Given a much more abundant clone one base away, this may be a read error. CDR3 coding DNA: TGTGCCAGCAGCCTGGGGGTCCCTGGAAACACCACATATTTT. This gives the protein CASSLGVPGNTTYF. V and J are TRBV5-8 and TRBJ1-3; the D gene is possibly TRBD1 (5 bases). The length of the CDR3 is 14 residues. Germline lookup yields CDR1 SGHTS and CDR2 YDEGEE. The whole variable domain, remainder taken from reference TRBV5-8 and TRBJ1-3, is EAGVTQSPTHLIKTRGQQATLRCSPISGHTSVYWYQQALGLGLQFLLWYDEGEERNRGNFPPRFSGRQFPNYSSELNVNALELEDSALYLCASSLGVPGNTTYFGEGSWLTVV.

As concerns this clonotype: A single base separates this from a much larger clone, so it may be a read error. The rearrangement uses TRBV20-1 and TRBJ2-3; 7 nucleotides agree with TRBD2. The germline V gene encodes CDR1 DFQATT and CDR2 SNEGSKA (reference sequence). With V trimmed by 3 bases and J by 5 bases, 11 bases remained unmatched. This CDR3 has 15 amino acids. CDR3 region: CSARSAGWPGDTQYF. The CDR3 nucleotides read TGCAGTGCTAGGTCAGCGGGGTGGCCAGGAGATACGCAGTATTTT.

This clonotype was seen many times. This sequence joins TRBV7-6 and TRBJ2-7, with 7 bases fitting TRBD1. Trimming at V came to 4 bases and at J to 0 bases, leaving 12 bases not matched to a gene. This CDR3 region has 17 residues. Germline-derived CDR1 and CDR2 are SGHVS and FNYEAQ. CDR3 nucleotides: TGTGCCAGCAGCTCGAGCGGACAGGACTCGAGCTCCTACGAGCAGTACTTC. Protein sequence: CASSSSGQDSSSYEQYF.

The sample holds many counts of this clonotype. V gene TRBV6-5 combines with J gene TRBJ1-6; D is possibly TRBD1 (5 bases). The CDR3 is 14 residues long. The germline V gene has CDR1 MNHEY and CDR2 SVGAGI. V dropped 6 bases and J dropped 9 bases, with 15 bases sitting between them. In nucleotides, the CDR3 is TGTGCCAGCAGCATGCAGGGAGGGATTTCACCCCTCCACTTT. It specifies CASSMQGGISPLHF.

Of note for this clonotype: This may come from a read error, since a much larger clone is one base off. The genes are TRBV6-6 and TRBJ1-2, with TRBD1 matching over 7 bases. V lost 4 bases, J lost 3 bases, and 5 bases stayed unmatched. Germline CDR1 MNHNY, CDR2 SVGAGI (reference sequence). The CDR3 covers 14 residues. The CDR3 loop is CASSSSGQDYGYTF. CDR3 nucleotides: TGTGCCAGCAGTTCCTCCGGACAGGACTATGGCTACACCTTC.

This clonotype has ten or more counts. V gene TRBV24-1 combines with J gene TRBJ2-2; possible D gene TRBD1, 6 bases. Trimming left V 0 bases short and J 1 base short, with 17 bases between. Germline CDR1 is KGHDR and CDR2 is SFDVKD. The CDR3 consists of 19 residues. Here the CDR3 reads CATSDLTQGHPVNTGELFF. The CDR3 DNA sequence: TGTGCCACCAGTGATTTGACGCAGGGACACCCAGTGAACACCGGGGAGCTGTTTTTT.

This clonotype was seen a handful of times. A much larger clone differs by one base, so this may be a read error. The genes are TRBV20-1 and TRBJ1-4; 7 nucleotides line up with TRBD1. Germline CDR1 DFQATT, CDR2 SNEGSKA (reference sequence). There are 13 residues in the CDR3. CDR3 bases: TGCAGTGCTAAGCAGGGGGATAATGAAACACTGTTTTTT. Its translation is CSAKQGDNETLFF.

This clonotype has ten or more counts. The rearrangement uses TRBV24-1 and TRBJ2-7; TRBD2 matches at 7 bases. This CDR3 is built from 16 residues. Germline V CDR1 and CDR2: KGHDR, SFDVKD. V lost 5 bases, J lost 2 bases, and 11 bases stayed unmatched. This CDR3 reads CATSAPGRSGTYEQYF. DNA for the CDR3: TGTGCCACCAGTGCCCCTGGGCGAAGCGGGACCTACGAGCAGTACTTC.

About this clonotype: Since a much larger clone is just one base distant, this may be a read error. Since no conserved phenylalanine or tryptophan closes the CDR3, a read error is the likely cause. CDR3 amino acids: CASSLERYQETQYL. CDR3 in DNA: TGTGCCAGCAGCTTAGAACGGTACCAAGAGACCCAGTACCTC. The genes are TRBV7-3 and TRBJ2-5; D uncertain. Germline V lookup: CDR1 SGHTA, CDR2 FQGTGA. The CDR3 loop spans 14 amino acids. V lost 2 bases to trimming and J lost 0 bases, with 7 bases between them.

The CDR3 nucleotides are TGTGCCAGTAGTACGACAGGGAGCTCGCACGAGCAGTACTTC. This gives the protein CASSTTGSSHEQYF. The chain uses TRBV19 and TRBJ2-7; TRBD1 aligns across 7 bases. The CDR3 extends over 14 amino acids. The germline CDR1 and CDR2 sequences are LNHDA and SQIVND (reference sequence). The J segment lost 5 bases and the V segment lost 4 bases, leaving 8 bases of the junction unmatched.

This clonotype occurred many times. The chain employs TRBV10-2 and TRBJ1-4; a weak D match, TRBD1 (6 bases). The CDR3 spans 14 residues. Trimming removed 3 bases at V and 8 bases at J, with 13 bases between. CDR1 and CDR2 (germline): WSHSY, SAAADI. The DNA of the CDR3 is TGCGCCAGCAGTGACCCAGGGGCGCGGGAAAAACTGTTTTTT. It translates to CASSDPGAREKLFF.

The table lists this clonotype with a few counts. Possible read error: a much larger clone is one base away. A read error is likely, as this CDR3 ends without the conserved phenylalanine or tryptophan. CDR3 loop: CASSASGQETQYS. DNA for the CDR3: TGTGCCAGCAGCGCATCAGGGCAAGAGACCCAGTACTCC. The rearrangement links TRBV9 to TRBJ2-5; D possibly corresponds to TRBD1 (5 bases). The ends were cut back, 3 bases at V and 2 bases at J, with 8 bases in the middle. Germline CDR1 reads SGDLS; CDR2 reads YYNGEE. The CDR3 spans 13 residues.

The sample holds many counts of this clonotype. The chain joins TRBV7-2 to TRBJ1-4; possible D gene TRBD1, 5 bases. Germline loops: CDR1 SGHTA, CDR2 FQGNSA. The CDR3 is 14 residues long. V lost 5 bases and J 8 bases, leaving 15 bases between the germline ends. Here the CDR3 reads CASSTRPRGEKLFF. For the CDR3, the DNA is TGTGCCAGCAGCACCCGACCCCGGGGGGAAAAACTGTTTTTT.

The chain combines TRBV10-2 with TRBJ1-6; D is unresolved. The CDR3 is 12 amino acids. Germline CDR1 WSHSY, CDR2 SAAADI. Trimming removed 5 bases at V and 7 bases at J, with 6 bases between. CDR3 nucleotide sequence: TGCGCCAGCAGTTCGGTGAATTCACCCCTCCACTTT. It is translated as CASSSVNSPLHF.

This clonotype has at least ten counts. This chain uses TRBV24-1 with TRBJ1-4, with 7 bases lining up with TRBD1. Germline CDR1 is KGHDR and CDR2 is SFDVKD. V lost 3 bases and J lost 3; bases outside the gene matches: 6. This CDR3 is built from 16 residues. CDR3 nucleotide sequence: TGTGCCACCAGTGATGCCGGGACAGAGGCTAATGAAAAACTGTTTTTT. Its protein product is CATSDAGTEANEKLFF.

In this sample, this clonotype turned up many times. The chain has TRBV19 and TRBJ1-5, with TRBD1 matching over 9 bases. The CDR3 extends over 16 amino acids. Germline loops: CDR1 LNHDA, CDR2 SQIVND (reference sequence). With V trimmed by 5 bases and J by 2 bases, 7 bases remained unmatched. CDR3 sequence reads: CASSPYRGLGNQPQHF. The CDR3 DNA sequence: TGTGCCAGTAGTCCGTACAGGGGGCTCGGCAATCAGCCCCAGCATTTT.